Sequencing of this T cell receptor (beta chain) was carried out in a study of CD8 T cells in ankylosing spondylitis. Broader study findings: Disease-associated clonotypes exhibited CD8+ identity and were relatively infrequent in peripheral blood. Reported data indicate significant enrichment of disease-linked clones within matched ankylosing spondylitis synovial fluid. A TCR beta motif made of about 8 highly homologous variants seemed typical of ankylosing spondylitis blood.

By quantitative 5'-RACE with molecular barcodes, the TCR beta libraries were made. MiXCR was run by TCRdb on the 5' RACE reads, yielding one entry per CDR3 protein. The repertoire holds about 130,000 distinct CDR3 sequences, with roughly 9% as singletons. This clonotype was recorded at least ten times. Its antigen is as yet unknown. The sequencing sample was made of blood, either unsorted or a sorted T cell fraction (not recorded which). This sequence originates from a male donor with ankylosing spondylitis or in good health (not recorded which).

The CDR3 loop is CASSQWGTENEKLFF. In nucleotides, the CDR3 is TGCGCCAGCAGCCAATGGGGGACGGAGAATGAAAAACTGTTTTTT. This sequence joins TRBV4-3 and TRBJ1-4; D possibly corresponds to TRBD1 (5 bases). The V end lost 2 bases, the J end lost 5 bases, and 12 bases lay between the germline ends. CDR1 is LGHNA, CDR2 YSLEER, per germline. The CDR3 contains 15 residues.